This T cell receptor beta chain was observed in a study of T cell repertoires in cytomegalovirus infection. Study conclusions and caveats: Individuals carrying CMV plus the relevant HLA were identified by cumulative frequency of public TCR beta families.

V gave up 0 bases and J gave up 0 bases, with 14 bases separating them. This CDR3 is 17 amino acids long. Germline CDR1 reads MNHEY; CDR2 reads SVGAGI. TCRdb independently ran MiXCR on the reads; one entry per CDR3 protein. Of some 400,000 distinct CDR3 sequences listed, approximately 30% are singletons. The sample holds many counts of this clonotype. What it recognizes is unknown. The receptor was isolated from a human donor in good health (CMV status not recorded). Some clones in this sample may be carry-over from other donors' samples. V is TRBV6-5 and J is TRBJ1-1, with TRBD1 as a possible D gene (5 bases). The specimen sequenced was PBMCs. This CDR3 reads CASSYSGGGSMNTEAFF. The CDR3 DNA reads TGTGCCAGCAGTTACTCTGGGGGGGGATCCATGAACACTGAAGCTTTCTTT.